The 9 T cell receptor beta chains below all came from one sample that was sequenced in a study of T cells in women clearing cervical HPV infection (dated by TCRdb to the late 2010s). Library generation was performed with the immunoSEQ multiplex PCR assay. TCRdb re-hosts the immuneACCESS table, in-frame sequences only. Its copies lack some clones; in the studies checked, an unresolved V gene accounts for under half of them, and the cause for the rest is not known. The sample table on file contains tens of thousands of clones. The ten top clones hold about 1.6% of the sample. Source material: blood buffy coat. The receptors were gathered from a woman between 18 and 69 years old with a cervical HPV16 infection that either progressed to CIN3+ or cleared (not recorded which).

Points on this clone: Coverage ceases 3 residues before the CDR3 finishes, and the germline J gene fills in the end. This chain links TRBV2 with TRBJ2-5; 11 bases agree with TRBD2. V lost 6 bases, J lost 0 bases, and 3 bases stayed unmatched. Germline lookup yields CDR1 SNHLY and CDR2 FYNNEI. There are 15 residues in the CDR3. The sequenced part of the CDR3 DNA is TGTGCCAGCAGCCGACTAGCGGGGAACCAAGAGACC. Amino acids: CASSRLAGNQET. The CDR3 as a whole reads CASSRLAGNQETQYF.

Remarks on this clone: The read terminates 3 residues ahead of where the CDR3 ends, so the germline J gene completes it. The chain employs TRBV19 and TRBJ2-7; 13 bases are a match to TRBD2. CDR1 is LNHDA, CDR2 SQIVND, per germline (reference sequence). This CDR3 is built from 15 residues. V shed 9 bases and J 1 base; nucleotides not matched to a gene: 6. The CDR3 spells CARHGLAGESYEQYF. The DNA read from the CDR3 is TGTGCCAGACACGGACTAGCGGGAGAATCCTACGAG. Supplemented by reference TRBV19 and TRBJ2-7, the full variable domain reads DGGITQSPKYLFRKEGQNVTLSCEQNLNHDAMYWYRQDPGQGLRLIYYSQIVNDFQKGDIAEGYSVSREKKESFPLTVTSAQKNPTAFYLCARHGLAGESYEQYFGPGTRLTVT.

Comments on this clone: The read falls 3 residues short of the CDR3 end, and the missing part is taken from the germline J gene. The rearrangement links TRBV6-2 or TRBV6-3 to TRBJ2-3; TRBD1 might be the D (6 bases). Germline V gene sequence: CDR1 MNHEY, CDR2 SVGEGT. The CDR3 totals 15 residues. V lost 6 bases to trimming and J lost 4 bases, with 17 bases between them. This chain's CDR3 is CASSRNQGSADTQYF. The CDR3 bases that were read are TGTGCCAGCAGCCGCAATCAGGGGTCGGCAGATACG.

The CDR3 here is CASSLAGGYTEAFF. Partial CDR3 DNA: TGTGCCAGCAGCTTAGCAGGGGGATACACTGAA. The chain recombines TRBV11-2 with TRBJ1-1; 7 bases align to TRBD1. The CDR3 end falls 3 residues outside the read, so it is completed with the germline J gene. The CDR3 has 14 amino acids. V shed 1 base and J 3 bases; nucleotides not matched to a gene: 2. Germline-derived CDR1 and CDR2 are SGHAT and FQNNGV.

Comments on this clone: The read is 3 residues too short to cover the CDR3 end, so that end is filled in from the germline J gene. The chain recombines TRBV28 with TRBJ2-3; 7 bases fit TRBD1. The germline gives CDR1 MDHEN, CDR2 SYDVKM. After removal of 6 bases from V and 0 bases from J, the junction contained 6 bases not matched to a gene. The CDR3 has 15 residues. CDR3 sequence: CASREGARSTDTQYF. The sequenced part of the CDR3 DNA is TGTGCCAGCAGAGAGGGGGCGAGGAGCACAGATACG.

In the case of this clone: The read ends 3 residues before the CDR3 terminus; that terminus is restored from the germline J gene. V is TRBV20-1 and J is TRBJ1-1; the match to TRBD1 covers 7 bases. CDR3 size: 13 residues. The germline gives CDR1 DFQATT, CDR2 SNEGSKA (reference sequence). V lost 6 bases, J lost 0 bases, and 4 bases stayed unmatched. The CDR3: CSAGTDMNTEAFF. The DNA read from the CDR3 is TGCAGTGCCGGGACAGACATGAACACTGAA.

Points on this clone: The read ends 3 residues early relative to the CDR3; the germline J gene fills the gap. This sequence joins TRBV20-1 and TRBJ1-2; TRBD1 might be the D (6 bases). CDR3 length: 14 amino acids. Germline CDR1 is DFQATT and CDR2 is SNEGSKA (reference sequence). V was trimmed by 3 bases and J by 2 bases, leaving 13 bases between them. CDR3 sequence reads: CSASSGDRNYGYTF. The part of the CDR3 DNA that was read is TGCAGTGCTAGTTCAGGGGATAGAAACTATGGC.

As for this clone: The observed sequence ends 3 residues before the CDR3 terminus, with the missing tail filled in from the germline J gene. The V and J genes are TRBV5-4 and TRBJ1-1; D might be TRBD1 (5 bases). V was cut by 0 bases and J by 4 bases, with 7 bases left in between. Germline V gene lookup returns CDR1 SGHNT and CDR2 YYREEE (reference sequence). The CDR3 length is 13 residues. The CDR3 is CASSLEGSTEAFF. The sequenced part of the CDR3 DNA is TGTGCCAGCAGCTTGGAGGGGAGCACTGAA.

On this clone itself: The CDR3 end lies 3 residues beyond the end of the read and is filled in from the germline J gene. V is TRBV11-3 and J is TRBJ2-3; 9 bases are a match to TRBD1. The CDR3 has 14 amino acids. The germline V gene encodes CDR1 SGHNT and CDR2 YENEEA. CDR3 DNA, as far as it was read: TGTGCCAGCAGCGGGGACAGGGAAAATCAGCCG. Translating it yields CASSGDRENQP. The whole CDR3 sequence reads CASSGDRENQPQYF.